One TCR beta chain is described in this entry. Methods used by the authors: Nucleated cell number was recorded as an estimate derived from reference gene primer amplification. This table comes from immunoSEQ multiplex PCR, and its TCRdb copy is limited to in-frame clones, with some not included. Clone size and V and J calls were adopted from that table, with D and trimming inferred from the DNA. The sample lists roughly 300,000 clones; around 88% were seen once. This CDR3 contains 13 residues. Germline assignment: CDR1 MDHEN and CDR2 SYDVKM. Deletions cut 5 bases from V and 5 bases from J, with 13 bases between. This entry is derived from a study of blood T cell repertoires in COVID-19. About the research overall: Specimens from acute and convalescent COVID-19 originated in the United States, Italy and Spain.

The chain uses TRBV28 and TRBJ2-7; the D gene is possibly TRBD1 (6 bases). This receptor was obtained from a woman in her forties or fifties with acute or convalescent COVID-19. Sequenced material: peripheral blood. The CDR3 coding sequence is TGTGCCAGCAGTCAAACAGGGTTGGACGAGCAGTACTTC. Translated, it gives CASSQTGLDEQYF.